These 27 T cell receptor beta chains were all obtained from the same sample, sequenced in a study of cytomegalovirus exposure and HLA in healthy donors. This PCR relied on a set of 60 Vbeta primers and 13 Jbeta primers. TCRdb's copy holds only in-frame clones and misses some; the assay was immunoSEQ multiplex PCR. Of under 150,000 clones in the sample, over 60% were seen once. The sample was PBMCs. Source of these receptors: a male donor in good health and CMV-seropositive.

The V gene is TRBV11-2, the J gene TRBJ2-7, with 9 bases that match TRBD1. The CDR3 is made up of 18 amino acids. V shed 0 bases and J 1 base; nucleotides not matched to a gene: 10. Germline-derived CDR1 and CDR2 are SGHAT and FQNNGV. CDR3 protein: CASSLDRNSGTGSYEQYF. CDR3 DNA sequence: TGTGCCAGCAGCTTAGATCGGAACTCCGGGACAGGGTCCTACGAGCAGTACTTC. The variable domain in full, completed from reference TRBV11-2 and TRBJ2-7, reads EAGVAQSPRYKIIEKRQSVAFWCNPISGHATLYWYQQILGQGPKLLIQFQNNGVVDDSQLPKDRFSAERLKGVDSTLKIQPAKLEDSAVYLCASSLDRNSGTGSYEQYFGPGTRLTVT.

The J gene is TRBJ1-1, the V gene TRBV29-1; the D gene is possibly TRBD1 (6 bases). This CDR3 spans 13 amino acids. With 5 bases removed from V and 0 bases from J, the gap between germline ends came to 10 bases. Germline V lookup: CDR1 SQVTM, CDR2 ANQGSEA. The chain's CDR3 is CSVRTVLNTEAFF. The CDR3 nucleotides are TGCAGCGTTCGGACAGTATTGAACACTGAAGCTTTCTTT.

The J gene is TRBJ1-2, the V gene TRBV5-1; 11 bases line up with TRBD1. This CDR3 has 16 residues. Germline CDR1 reads SGHRS; CDR2 reads YFSETQ. V was pared by 4 bases and J by 7 bases, with 12 bases of the junction left unmatched. The CDR3 nucleotides read TGCGCCAGCAGCCCAGACCGGGACAGGGGGGCTGGTGGCTACACCTTC. The encoded protein is CASSPDRDRGAGGYTF.

The CDR3 DNA reads as TGCGCCAGCAGCCAACTAATGGGCTCTGACACTGAAGCTTTCTTT. It specifies CASSQLMGSDTEAFF. J is TRBJ1-1 and V is TRBV4-1; D ambiguous. The CDR3 loop spans 15 amino acids. From germline, CDR1 is MGHRA and CDR2 YSYEKL. The ends were cut back, 2 bases at V and 3 bases at J, with 13 bases in the middle.

This chain links TRBV28 with TRBJ1-1, with a possible D match to TRBD1 (5 bases). The CDR3 has 15 residues. The ends were cut back, 7 bases at V and 0 bases at J, with 15 bases in the middle. Germline V gene lookup returns CDR1 MDHEN and CDR2 SYDVKM. In nucleotides, the CDR3 is TGTGCCAGCACCCTGAATGGGGGGATGAACACTGAAGCTTTCTTT. Protein product: CASTLNGGMNTEAFF.

This clone has only one observation. This chain joins TRBV4-1 and TRBJ1-5, with D possibly TRBD1 on 5 matching bases. The CDR3 covers 14 residues. Looked up from germline, CDR1 is MGHRA and CDR2 is YSYEKL. Trimming removed 3 bases from V and 4 bases from J, with 10 bases in between. The CDR3: CASSQMGRNQPQHF. CDR3 nucleotides: TGCGCCAGCAGCCAGATGGGGCGTAATCAGCCCCAGCATTTT.

J is TRBJ2-7 and V is TRBV4-1; a possible D gene is TRBD2 (5 bases). Per the germline V gene, CDR1 is MGHRA and CDR2 is YSYEKL. The CDR3 sequence is 14 residues long. V gave up 4 bases and J gave up 0 bases, with 10 bases separating them. CDR3: CASSPPGISYEQYF. As DNA, the CDR3 is TGCGCCAGCAGCCCTCCGGGAATCTCCTACGAGCAGTACTTC.

Only one count was recorded for this clone. The chain's CDR3 is CSATVGGELFF. The CDR3 DNA sequence: TGCAGCGCGACAGTCGGCGGGGAACTGTTTTTT. The chain uses TRBV29-1 and TRBJ1-4, with D tentatively TRBD1 (5 bases). This CDR3 contains 11 residues. The V gene lost 7 bases and the J gene lost 12 bases, with 15 bases spanning the gap. Germline values: CDR1 SQVTM, CDR2 ANQGSEA.

J is TRBJ1-6 and V is TRBV6-5; D is perhaps TRBD1 (6 bases). This CDR3 is built from 16 residues. Germline loops: CDR1 MNHEY, CDR2 SVGAGI. V was pared by 0 bases and J by 2 bases, with 8 bases between. The CDR3 loop is CASSYSGGTYNSPLHF. Here the CDR3 DNA reads TGTGCCAGCAGTTACTCAGGGGGTACCTATAATTCACCCCTCCACTTT.

V is TRBV19 and J is TRBJ2-7; 12 positions match TRBD1. The CDR3 contains 13 residues. The ends lost 6 bases at V and 5 bases at J; junction bases unmatched: 2. From germline, CDR1 is LNHDA and CDR2 SQIVND (reference sequence). CDR3 loop: CASRGQGANEQYF. In DNA form, the CDR3 reads TGTGCCAGTAGGGGACAGGGGGCAAACGAGCAGTACTTC. The whole variable domain, remainder taken from reference TRBV19 and TRBJ2-7, is DGGITQSPKYLFRKEGQNVTLSCEQNLNHDAMYWYRQDPGQGLRLIYYSQIVNDFQKGDIAEGYSVSREKKESFPLTVTSAQKNPTAFYLCASRGQGANEQYFGPGTRLTVT.

CDR3 in DNA: TGTGCCAGCAGCTTGGGACTAGCGGGCCCCTACGAGCAGTACTTC. It codes for CASSLGLAGPYEQYF. The chain employs TRBV5-6 and TRBJ2-7; 10 bases agree with TRBD2. J gave up 2 bases and V 0 bases, and 2 bases lay outside the gene matches. The CDR3 sequence is 15 residues long. CDR1 and CDR2 (germline): SGHDT, YYEEEE.

This sequence joins TRBV7-9 and TRBJ2-2; 7 bases map to TRBD1. Germline V gives CDR1 SEHNR, CDR2 FQNEAQ (reference sequence). J gave up 2 bases and V 2 bases, and 5 bases lay outside the gene matches. The CDR3 runs to 16 residues. CDR3 residues: CASSLRGTENTGELFF. CDR3 bases: TGTGCCAGCAGCTTAAGGGGGACAGAAAACACCGGGGAGCTGTTTTTT.

The CDR3 DNA follows: TGCGCCAGCAGCTTAACCGTCCAGGGGAGTTCACCCCTCCACTTT. It codes for CASSLTVQGSSPLHF. The chain recombines TRBV5-1 with TRBJ1-6; tentatively, D is TRBD1 (6 bases). There are 15 residues in the CDR3. Trimming took off 2 bases at V and 9 bases at J, with 15 bases between the two ends. Germline CDR1 and CDR2: SGHRS and YFSETQ.

This clone turned up a few times. The genes are TRBV11-2 and TRBJ2-3, with D perhaps TRBD1 (5 bases). The CDR3 sequence is 14 residues long. V lost 3 bases, J lost 2 bases, and 9 bases lay in between. Looked up from germline, CDR1 is SGHAT and CDR2 is FQNNGV. The DNA for the CDR3 is TGTGCCAGCAGCTTGATGGGGCCCACAGATACGCAGTATTTT. Amino acid sequence: CASSLMGPTDTQYF.

Worth noting for this clone: At the DNA level, this CDR3 is encoded by other sequences in the same sample as well. This chain connects TRBV28 to TRBJ2-1, with 9 nucleotides matching TRBD2. Germline CDR1 MDHEN, CDR2 SYDVKM. This CDR3 spans 16 amino acids. V dropped 2 bases and J dropped 1; count of bases not matched to a gene: 3. The DNA for the CDR3 is TGTGCCAGCAGTTTACTTAGCGGGAGTTCCTACAATGAGCAGTTCTTC. It yields the protein CASSLLSGSSYNEQFF.

This clone was recorded a few times. The V call is TRBV2, the J call TRBJ1-6, with 7 bases identical to TRBD1. V shed 7 bases and J 9 bases; nucleotides not matched to a gene: 12. Germline lookup yields CDR1 SNHLY and CDR2 FYNNEI. The CDR3 contains 15 residues. The DNA for the CDR3 is TGTGCCAGCACCCGACTCTCAGGGGGTATTTCACCCCTCCACTTT. This codes for CASTRLSGGISPLHF.

The J gene is TRBJ2-6, the V gene TRBV5-1, with D maybe TRBD1 (5 bases). This CDR3 region has 16 residues. Per the germline V gene, CDR1 is SGHRS and CDR2 is YFSETQ. Trimming removed 4 bases from V and 2 bases from J, with 13 bases in between. CDR3 coding DNA: TGCGCCAGCAGCGTCCCCAGGGCTACTGGGGCCAACGTCCTGACTTTC. This translates into CASSVPRATGANVLTF.

V gene TRBV18 combines with J gene TRBJ2-2; D call uncertain. Germline V gene data show CDR1 as KGHSH and CDR2 as LQKENI. The CDR3 spans 18 residues. The ends were cut back, 0 bases at V and 0 bases at J, with 14 bases in the middle. The CDR3 DNA is TGTGCCAGCTCACCACCGATCGGGTCGGCCACGAACACCGGGGAGCTGTTTTTT. Translation gives CASSPPIGSATNTGELFF.

This clone was counted between two and nine times. An end of the junction does not agree with germline; a read error may underlie this. V gene TRBV7-7 combines with J gene TRBJ2-1, with 10 bases aligning to TRBD2. The CDR3 contains 16 residues. Germline V gene lookup returns CDR1 SSHAT and CDR2 FNYEAQ (reference sequence). In nucleotides, the CDR3 is TGTGCTAGCAGCCTGTCGAGCGGGAGGGCCAATAATGAGCAGTTCTTC. It encodes CASSLSSGRANNEQFF.

V and J are TRBV19 and TRBJ1-2, with TRBD1 identical over 8 bases. V shed 5 bases and J 4 bases; nucleotides not matched to a gene: 6. The germline gives CDR1 LNHDA, CDR2 SQIVND (reference sequence). This CDR3 has 14 amino acids. The CDR3 region has the DNA TGTGCCAGTAGTTCCCGGGACAGGAGCTATGGCTACACCTTC. Translated: CASSSRDRSYGYTF.

This clone turned up a few times. This rearrangement joins TRBV6-1 to TRBJ2-7, with unresolved D. Germline CDR1 reads MNHNS; CDR2 reads SASEGT. Between the trimmed V and J ends, which lost 8 bases and 4 bases, there was a span of 15 bases. The CDR3 runs to 13 residues. The CDR3 bases are TGTGCCAGCCGTACCATGGGCTTATACGAGCAGTACTTC. Its protein is CASRTMGLYEQYF.

The V gene is TRBV7-3, the J gene TRBJ2-3; the match to TRBD2 covers 10 bases. Losses at the gene ends were 8 bases for V and 3 bases for J; bases not matched to a gene: 8. Germline lookup yields CDR1 SGHTA and CDR2 FQGTGA. CDR3 length: 15 amino acids. As DNA, the CDR3 is TGTGCCAGCTCCTTACTAGCGGGAAGGACAGATACGCAGTATTTT. Translated: CASSLLAGRTDTQYF. Together with reference TRBV7-3 and TRBJ2-3, the CDR3 gives the full variable domain: GAGVSQTPSNKVTEKGKYVELRCDPISGHTALYWYRQSLGQGPEFLIYFQGTGAADDSGLPNDRFFAVRPEGSVSTLKIQRTERGDSAVYLCASSLLAGRTDTQYFGPGTRLTVL.

CDR3 sequence: CASSIVPPGQGVTEAFF. CDR3 in DNA: TGTGCCAGTAGTATAGTACCCCCGGGACAGGGGGTCACTGAAGCTTTCTTT. V is TRBV19 and J is TRBJ1-1, with TRBD1 matching over 11 bases. The trim removed 1 base at V and 4 bases at J, leaving 8 bases unmatched. This CDR3 is 17 amino acids long. Germline values: CDR1 LNHDA, CDR2 SQIVND (reference sequence).

The CDR3 sequence is CASLPGPSGGYDTQYF. The CDR3 DNA reads as TGTGCCAGCCTACCGGGTCCTAGCGGGGGGTATGATACGCAGTATTTT. V usage is TRBV9 and J usage is TRBJ2-3; 11 nucleotides match TRBD2. V shed 7 bases and J 6 bases; nucleotides not matched to a gene: 13. Germline lookup yields CDR1 SGDLS and CDR2 YYNGEE. This CDR3 spans 16 amino acids.

V and J are TRBV7-9 and TRBJ2-7; D is possibly TRBD1 (7 bases). V shed 6 bases and J shed 3 bases, with 9 bases lying between them. There are 12 residues in the CDR3. The germline gives CDR1 SEHNR, CDR2 FQNEAQ (reference sequence). This chain's CDR3 is CASRRDSYEQYF. Written as DNA, the CDR3 is TGTGCCAGCAGGCGGGACAGCTACGAGCAGTACTTC.

The chain carries TRBV2 and TRBJ2-7; 9 positions match TRBD1. The germline gives CDR1 SNHLY, CDR2 FYNNEI. The junction had 11 bases not matched to a gene; V was cut back by 6 bases and J by 5 bases. The CDR3 loop spans 15 amino acids. The CDR3 sequence is CASSRSGTGFDEQYF. The CDR3 nucleotides are TGTGCCAGCAGCCGATCCGGGACAGGGTTTGACGAGCAGTACTTC.

This chain joins TRBV5-1 and TRBJ1-1; the match to TRBD1 covers 11 bases. The CDR3 extends over 16 amino acids. Trimming took 3 bases from V and 0 from J; bases not matched to a gene: 4. Germline values: CDR1 SGHRS, CDR2 YFSETQ. CDR3 sequence reads: CASSSGQGGVNTEAFF. The DNA for the CDR3 is TGCGCCAGCAGCTCGGGACAGGGGGGCGTGAACACTGAAGCTTTCTTT.